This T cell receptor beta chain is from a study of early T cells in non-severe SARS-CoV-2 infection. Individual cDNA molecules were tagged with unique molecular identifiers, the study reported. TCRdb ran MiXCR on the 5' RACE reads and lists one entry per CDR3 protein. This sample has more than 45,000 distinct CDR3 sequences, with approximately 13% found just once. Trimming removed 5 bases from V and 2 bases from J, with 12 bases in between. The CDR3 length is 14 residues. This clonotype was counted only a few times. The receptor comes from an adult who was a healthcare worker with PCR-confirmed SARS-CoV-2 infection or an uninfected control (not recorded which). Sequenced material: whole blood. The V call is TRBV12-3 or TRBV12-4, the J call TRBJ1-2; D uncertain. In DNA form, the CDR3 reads TGTGCCAGCAGTCCGGAGGGCGGAAACTATGGCTACACCTTC. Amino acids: CASSPEGGNYGYTF.